This T cell receptor beta chain is from a study of blood T cells in healthy people across ages. V lost 0 bases and J 3 bases, leaving 11 bases between the germline ends. The CDR3 contains 16 residues. Using a J-beta primer mix together with a sample-barcoded 5' primer, a second PCR was run for about 6 to 11 cycles. One entry per CDR3 protein results from TCRdb running MiXCR on the 5' RACE reads. Of some 1.5 million distinct CDR3 sequences in the sample, around 40% were seen once. The sequenced material came from blood. The rearrangement uses TRBV12-3 or TRBV12-4 and TRBJ2-2; either TRBD1 or TRBD2 may fit D (5 bases each). The receptor was isolated from a woman aged 18-29 years in good health. CDR3 residues: CASSLAGERYTGELFF. CDR3 sequence (DNA): TGTGCCAGCAGTTTAGCGGGGGAAAGGTACACCGGGGAGCTGTTTTTT.